These T cell receptor beta chains were read from a single sample in a study of blood T cell repertoires in COVID-19. Some clones are missing from TCRdb's copy, which holds only in-frame ones; the method was immunoSEQ multiplex PCR. This repertoire shows about 150,000 clones, about 78% found once; its top ten account for roughly 9.7%. The sequenced material came from peripheral blood. The source of these receptors is a man in his 60s who had recovered from COVID-19. Both conserved end residues are part of each CDR3. The D gene is left open where the match is weak. A row's size may be missing; if present it is once, few, many or a size class.

clone size,D gene,J gene,V gene,CDR3 protein,CDR3 DNA
NA,TRBD1,TRBJ2-7,TRBV27,CASRPGTGGLYEQYF,TGTGCCAGCAGGCCCGGGACAGGGGGTCTCTACGAGCAGTACTTC
NA,NA,TRBJ1-1,TRBV2,CASSLFPRTEAFF,TGTGCCAGCAGTCTTTTCCCGCGCACTGAAGCTTTCTTT
NA,NA,TRBJ2-1,TRBV7-9,CASSLSRLVRKQFF,TGTGCCAGCAGCTTATCCAGACTTGTTAGGAAGCAGTTCTTC
NA,TRBD1,TRBJ2-3,TRBV7-3,CASSQHTGGTDTQYF,TGTGCCAGCAGCCAACATACAGGGGGCACAGATACGCAGTATTTT
NA,NA,TRBJ1-6,TRBV6-4,CASSDGPGDSPLHF,TGTGCCAGCAGTGATGGGCCAGGGGATTCACCCCTCCACTTT
NA,NA,TRBJ1-5,TRBV19,CASSSSDNSNQPQHF,TGTGCCAGTAGTAGCTCAGACAATAGCAATCAGCCCCAGCATTTT
NA,NA,TRBJ1-2,TRBV30,CAWSPGRGAHGYTF,TGTGCCTGGAGCCCTGGGAGGGGGGCTCATGGCTACACCTTC
NA,TRBD2,TRBJ2-1,TRBV5-5,CASSFPLLAGAGNEQFF,TGTGCCAGCAGCTTTCCTCTACTAGCGGGAGCGGGGAATGAGCAGTTCTTC
once,NA,TRBJ2-2,TRBV18,CASSPPSVGELFF,TGTGCCAGCTCACCACCCTCCGTCGGGGAGCTGTTTTTT
NA,NA,TRBJ1-3,TRBV6-6,CASSSLEFAGNTIYF,TGTGCCAGCAGTTCCCTGGAGTTTGCTGGAAACACCATATATTTT
NA,TRBD2,TRBJ2-1,TRBV18,CASSPGTSGGNYNEQFF,TGTGCCAGCTCACCTGGGACTAGCGGGGGGAACTACAATGAGCAGTTCTTC
NA,NA,TRBJ1-5,TRBV11-2,CASSSIPGNQPQHF,TGTGCCAGCAGCTCAATCCCCGGTAATCAGCCCCAGCATTTT
few,NA,TRBJ2-3,TRBV24-1,CATSVGGSYTDTQYF,TGTGCCACCAGTGTAGGAGGGAGCTACACAGATACGCAGTATTTT
NA,TRBD1,TRBJ2-7,TRBV28,CASSLDRVSYEQYF,TGTGCCAGCTCCTTAGACAGGGTTTCCTACGAGCAGTACTTC
NA,TRBD1,TRBJ1-2,TRBV6-2/TRBV6-3,CASSSVAGTGGFYGYTF,TGTGCCAGCAGTTCAGTCGCCGGGACAGGGGGCTTCTATGGCTACACCTTC
NA,TRBD1,TRBJ2-2,TRBV10-3,CASHPDRAYTGELFF,TGTGCCAGCCACCCGGACAGGGCGTACACCGGGGAGCTGTTTTTT
NA,NA,TRBJ1-2,TRBV28,CASSYSSSGYTF,TGTGCCAGCAGTTATAGCAGCAGTGGCTACACCTTC
NA,TRBD1,TRBJ1-1,TRBV19,CASSPWGQPRTEAFF,TGTGCCAGTAGTCCTTGGGGACAGCCGCGGACTGAAGCTTTCTTT
once,TRBD1,TRBJ1-2,TRBV28,CASSPPGQGVYGYTF,TGTGCCAGCAGCCCTCCGGGACAGGGGGTTTATGGCTACACCTTC
NA,NA,TRBJ2-5,TRBV9,CASSVEGGLGETQYF,TGTGCCAGCAGCGTAGAAGGAGGGTTGGGAGAGACCCAGTACTTC
NA,NA,TRBJ1-1,TRBV20-1,CSVQGDTEAFF,TGCAGCGTACAGGGAGACACTGAAGCTTTCTTT
NA,TRBD2,TRBJ2-7,TRBV2,CASRGTTSTYEQYF,TGTGCCAGCAGGGGGACTACTTCTACCTACGAGCAGTACTTC
NA,NA,TRBJ1-1,TRBV28,CASSGLKDLNTEAFF,TGTGCCAGCAGTGGACTGAAGGACCTTAACACTGAAGCTTTCTTT
NA,TRBD2,TRBJ2-3,TRBV28,CASSLSGGGADTQYF,TGTGCCAGCAGTTTATCAGGCGGGGGAGCAGATACGCAGTATTTT
NA,NA,TRBJ1-2,TRBV27,CASSLGGTYGYTF,TGTGCCAGCAGTTTAGGGGGGACCTATGGCTACACCTTC
NA,TRBD1,TRBJ1-5,TRBV28,CASRRTGWGNQPQHF,TGTGCCAGCAGGCGGACAGGGTGGGGCAATCAGCCCCAGCATTTT
NA,NA,TRBJ1-5,TRBV6-5,CASVEQGPQPQHF,TGTGCCAGCGTGGAGCAGGGGCCTCAGCCCCAGCATTTT
NA,NA,TRBJ2-1,TRBV9,CASSVVASDNYNEQFF,TGTGCCAGCAGCGTAGTGGCTAGCGACAACTACAATGAGCAGTTCTTC
NA,NA,TRBJ1-5,TRBV11-2,CASSLGGGGPQHF,TGTGCCAGCAGCTTAGGCGGGGGAGGGCCCCAGCATTTT
NA,TRBD2,TRBJ2-7,TRBV7-9,CASSLGAGVNYEQYF,TGTGCCAGCAGCTTAGGAGCGGGAGTTAACTACGAGCAGTACTTC
NA,NA,TRBJ1-1,TRBV12-3/TRBV12-4,CAQSLIRTGAFF,TGTGCCCAGTCTTTGATACGGACTGGAGCTTTCTTT
NA,NA,TRBJ1-4,TRBV15,CATSRDPRSTNEKLFF,TGTGCCACCAGCAGAGATCCCAGGTCAACTAATGAAAAACTGTTTTTT
NA,TRBD2,TRBJ2-1,TRBV24-1,CATSPSGVYNEQFF,TGTGCCACCAGTCCCAGCGGGGTTTACAATGAGCAGTTCTTC
NA,TRBD1,TRBJ2-6,TRBV5-1,CASSPTGGNVLTF,TGCGCCAGCAGCCCTACAGGGGGGAACGTCCTGACTTTC
NA,NA,TRBJ2-5,TRBV7-2,CASSFVAAQETQYF,TGTGCCAGCAGCTTTGTAGCGGCCCAAGAGACCCAGTACTTC
NA,NA,TRBJ1-1,TRBV6-2/TRBV6-3,CASSSVNTEAFF,TGTGCCAGCAGTTCAGTGAACACTGAAGCTTTCTTT
NA,TRBD2,TRBJ2-1,TRBV7-2,CASSLQVGLAYNEQFF,TGTGCCAGCAGCTTACAAGTCGGACTAGCGTACAATGAGCAGTTCTTC
NA,TRBD2,TRBJ2-1,TRBV29-1,CSVRLAGNEQFF,TGCAGCGTGAGACTAGCGGGAAATGAGCAGTTCTTC
NA,NA,TRBJ2-7,TRBV6-1,CASSDRGLDYEQYF,TGTGCCAGCAGTGATCGAGGGCTAGACTACGAGCAGTACTTC
NA,TRBD2,TRBJ2-7,TRBV28,CASRTRGGSDEQYF,TGTGCCAGCAGAACCCGGGGGGGGAGCGACGAGCAGTACTTC
few,TRBD2,TRBJ2-1,TRBV5-4,CASSPVGTSGISFNEQFF,TGTGCCAGCAGCCCCGTGGGGACTAGCGGGATCTCCTTCAATGAGCAGTTCTTC
NA,NA,TRBJ1-1,TRBV7-3,CASSLTKGTEAFF,TGTGCCAGCAGCTTAACGAAAGGGACAGAAGCTTTCTTT
few,NA,TRBJ1-5,TRBV30,CAWSGPGVGNQPQHF,TGTGCCTGGAGCGGACCGGGGGTTGGCAATCAGCCCCAGCATTTT
NA,NA,TRBJ1-3,TRBV19,CASSATSGNTIYF,TGTGCCAGTAGTGCAACTTCGGGAAACACCATATATTTT
NA,NA,TRBJ2-1,TRBV6-5,CASSPLLANYNEQFF,TGTGCCAGCAGTCCGCTGCTAGCGAACTACAATGAGCAGTTCTTC
NA,NA,TRBJ2-5,TRBV28,CASISPPTGRPETQYF,TGTGCCAGCATATCCCCCCCGACAGGGAGGCCAGAGACCCAGTACTTC
NA,TRBD2,TRBJ2-5,TRBV5-4,CASSLEAGEETQYF,TGTGCCAGCAGCTTGGAGGCGGGAGAAGAGACCCAGTACTTC
NA,NA,TRBJ2-3,TRBV3-1/TRBV3-2,CASSQDPLRTDTQYF,TGTGCCAGCAGCCAAGATCCACTTCGTACAGATACGCAGTATTTT